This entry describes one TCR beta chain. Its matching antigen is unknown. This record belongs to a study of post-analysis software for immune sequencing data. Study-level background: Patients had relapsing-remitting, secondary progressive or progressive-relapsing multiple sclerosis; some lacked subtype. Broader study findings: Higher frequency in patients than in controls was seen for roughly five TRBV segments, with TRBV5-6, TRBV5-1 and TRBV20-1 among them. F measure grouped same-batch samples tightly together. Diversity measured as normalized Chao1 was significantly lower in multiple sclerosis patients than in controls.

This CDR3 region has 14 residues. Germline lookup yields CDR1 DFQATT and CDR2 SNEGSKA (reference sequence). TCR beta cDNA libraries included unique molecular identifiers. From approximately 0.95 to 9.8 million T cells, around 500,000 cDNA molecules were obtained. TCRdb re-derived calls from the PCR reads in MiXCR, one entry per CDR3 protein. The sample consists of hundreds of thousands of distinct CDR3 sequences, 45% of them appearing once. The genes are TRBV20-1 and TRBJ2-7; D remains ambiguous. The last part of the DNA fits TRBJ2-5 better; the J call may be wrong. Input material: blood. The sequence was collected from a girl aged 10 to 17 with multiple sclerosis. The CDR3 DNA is TGCAGTGCTAGAGATCCATCAAACGAAGAGACCCAGTACTTC. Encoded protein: CSARDPSNEETQYF.